Listed below are T cell receptor beta chains from one sample, sequenced in a study of shared clonotypes between healthy human individuals. Some clones are missing from TCRdb's copy, which holds only in-frame ones; the method was immunoSEQ multiplex PCR. Counted here are about 2 million clones, about 94% occurring once; the ten biggest clones make up more than 0.9%. Source material: naive CD8+ T cells sorted from blood. The receptors originated from a man younger than 35 in good health. Both conserved end residues are part of each CDR3. The order of the fields is clone size, D gene, V gene, J gene, CDR3 DNA, CDR3 protein. D genes are given only for firm matches. The size field is filled for only some rows; it gives once, few, many or a size class.

size: .; D: .; V: TRBV4-3; J: TRBJ2-7; DNA: TGCGCCAGCAGCCAAGAACAGATCTCCTACGAGCAGTACTTC; CDR3: CASSQEQISYEQYF
size: .; D: TRBD2; V: TRBV5-6; J: TRBJ2-1; DNA: TGTGCCAGCAGCTTGAAGGGACTAGCGGGGGGCCGGGTCCATGAGCAGTTCTTC; CDR3: CASSLKGLAGGRVHEQFF
size: .; D: .; V: TRBV11-2; J: TRBJ2-7; DNA: TGTGCCAGCAGCGACGGTACAGGGTACTACGAGCAGTACTTC; CDR3: CASSDGTGYYEQYF
size: .; D: .; V: TRBV5-1; J: TRBJ1-4; DNA: TGCGCCAGCAGGGGAGGGACTTTAAATGAAAAACTGTTTTTT; CDR3: CASRGGTLNEKLFF
size: .; D: .; V: TRBV2; J: TRBJ2-7; DNA: TGTGCCACCCTTCGGTCCGACTCCTACGAGCAGTACTTC; CDR3: CATLRSDSYEQYF
size: .; D: .; V: TRBV7-2; J: TRBJ2-5; DNA: TGTGCCAGCAGCGAACCACCGGAGACCCAGTACTTC; CDR3: CASSEPPETQYF
size: .; D: .; V: TRBV7-9; J: TRBJ1-2; DNA: TGTGCCAGCAGCTTAGATTTCCCGAGCGTAGCTAACTATGGCTACACCTTC; CDR3: CASSLDFPSVANYGYTF
size: once; D: TRBD2; V: TRBV2; J: TRBJ2-3; DNA: TGTGCCTCCCAACCACTAGCGACCAGCACAGATACGCAGTATTTT; CDR3: CASQPLATSTDTQYF
size: .; D: .; V: TRBV11-2; J: TRBJ2-7; DNA: TGTGCCAGCAGCCACGACCCAGGAGGGTTATACGAGCAGTACTTC; CDR3: CASSHDPGGLYEQYF
size: .; D: .; V: TRBV4-1; J: TRBJ2-1; DNA: TGCGCCAGCAGCCAAGTTGGGGGAACCTACAATGAGCAGTTCTTC; CDR3: CASSQVGGTYNEQFF
size: once; D: TRBD1; V: TRBV11-2; J: TRBJ2-7; DNA: TGTGCCAGCAGCCCGGGACAGGGGGACGAGCAGTACTTC; CDR3: CASSPGQGDEQYF
size: few; D: TRBD1; V: TRBV30; J: TRBJ1-1; DNA: TGTGCCTGGAGTGTGGGACAGGAAGCTTTCTTT; CDR3: CAWSVGQEAFF
size: .; D: .; V: TRBV19; J: TRBJ2-7; DNA: TGTGCCAGTACCGCGACAGGCCTCTCCTACGAGCAGTACTTC; CDR3: CASTATGLSYEQYF
size: .; D: .; V: TRBV7-7; J: TRBJ2-7; DNA: TGTGCTAGCAGCTTAGCTCAGAACTACGAGCAGTACTTC; CDR3: CASSLAQNYEQYF
size: few; D: TRBD1; V: TRBV9; J: TRBJ1-3; DNA: TGTGCCAGCAGCCCAGGACAGGGCTCTGGAAACACCATATATTTT; CDR3: CASSPGQGSGNTIYF
size: .; D: .; V: TRBV27; J: TRBJ1-4; DNA: TGTGCCAGCAGTTACACACCAGGGGAGGCGTTTGAAAAACTGTTTTTT; CDR3: CASSYTPGEAFEKLFF
size: .; D: TRBD2; V: TRBV2; J: TRBJ2-7; DNA: TGTGCCAGCAGTGACCACGTAGCGGGAGGGCGAGAGCAGTACTTC; CDR3: CASSDHVAGGREQYF
size: .; D: .; V: TRBV10-2; J: TRBJ2-5; DNA: TGCGCCAGCAGTGAGGATTTCCAAGAGACCCAGTACTTC; CDR3: CASSEDFQETQYF
size: .; D: .; V: TRBV10-1; J: TRBJ2-7; DNA: TGCGCCAGCAGTTCAGGGGCCTCCTACGAGCAGTACTTC; CDR3: CASSSGASYEQYF
size: .; D: .; V: TRBV4-2; J: TRBJ2-1; DNA: TGTGCCAGCAGCCAAGATTCGAGCGGAGGTTCCAATGAGCAGTTCTTC; CDR3: CASSQDSSGGSNEQFF
size: .; D: TRBD1; V: TRBV7-9; J: TRBJ2-7; DNA: TGTGCCAGCAGCTTAGTAGGACAGGGGTTCTCCTACGAGCAGTACTTC; CDR3: CASSLVGQGFSYEQYF
size: .; D: TRBD1; V: TRBV7-8; J: TRBJ2-7; DNA: TGTGCCAGCAGCTTAGAGGGGGCGTTCGAGCAGTACTTC; CDR3: CASSLEGAFEQYF
size: .; D: TRBD2; V: TRBV9; J: TRBJ2-1; DNA: TGTGCCAGCAGCACCCGACTAGCGGGCTCTTTCTCCTACAATGAGCAGTTCTTC; CDR3: CASSTRLAGSFSYNEQFF
size: .; D: .; V: TRBV6-1; J: TRBJ1-2; DNA: TGTGCCAGCAGTACGATGGAAGGCGGCTACACCTTC; CDR3: CASSTMEGGYTF
size: .; D: .; V: TRBV30; J: TRBJ2-7; DNA: TGTGCCTGGAGCAGCGGGACAGCCTACGAGCAGTACTTC; CDR3: CAWSSGTAYEQYF
size: .; D: TRBD2; V: TRBV9; J: TRBJ2-5; DNA: TGTGCCAGCAGCCTAATCGGGACTAGCGGACAAGAGACCCAGTACTTC; CDR3: CASSLIGTSGQETQYF
size: .; D: TRBD2; V: TRBV27; J: TRBJ2-7; DNA: TGTGCCAGCACGCCTTCGAGCGGGGAGACTTTCTACGAGCAGTACTTC; CDR3: CASTPSSGETFYEQYF
size: .; D: .; V: TRBV5-8; J: TRBJ2-7; DNA: TGTGCCAGCAGCTTTGGTACGGACGAGCAGTACTTC; CDR3: CASSFGTDEQYF
size: .; D: .; V: TRBV5-1; J: TRBJ2-7; DNA: TGCGCCAGCAGCTTGGAAGGGCCCCCCTACGAGCAGTACTTC; CDR3: CASSLEGPPYEQYF
size: .; D: .; V: TRBV14; J: TRBJ2-7; DNA: TGTGCCAGCAGCCAAGTACACAGTGGCGAGCAGTACTTC; CDR3: CASSQVHSGEQYF
size: .; D: .; V: TRBV2; J: TRBJ2-7; DNA: TGTGCCAGCAGCCACCACACCGAGATGGCCTACGAGCAGTACTTC; CDR3: CASSHHTEMAYEQYF
size: .; D: .; V: TRBV5-5; J: TRBJ2-2; DNA: TGTGCCAGCATTCGAGAGGTCGGGGAGCTGTTTTTT; CDR3: CASIREVGELFF
size: .; D: .; V: TRBV6-1; J: TRBJ2-7; DNA: TGTGCCAGCAGTGACGGAACGGTCTACGAGCAGTACTTC; CDR3: CASSDGTVYEQYF
size: .; D: TRBD1; V: TRBV6-5; J: TRBJ1-4; DNA: TGTGCCAGCAGTTACACGGGACAGACCGAAAAACTGTTTTTT; CDR3: CASSYTGQTEKLFF
size: once; D: TRBD2; V: TRBV27; J: TRBJ2-1; DNA: TGTGCCAGCAGTTTATACAGCGGGGGGGCCATAAGTGAGCAGTTCTTC; CDR3: CASSLYSGGAISEQFF
size: .; D: TRBD2; V: TRBV5-1; J: TRBJ2-2; DNA: TGCGCCAGCAGCTTGGCCACTAGCGGGAGGGCCGGGGAGCTGTTTTTT; CDR3: CASSLATSGRAGELFF
size: .; D: .; V: TRBV7-8; J: TRBJ2-7; DNA: TGTGCCAGCAGTGGAGCTTACGAGCAGTACTTC; CDR3: CASSGAYEQYF
size: .; D: TRBD1; V: TRBV4-3; J: TRBJ2-3; DNA: TGCGCCAGCAGCTTACGGACAGGGGGGACAGATACGCAGTATTTT; CDR3: CASSLRTGGTDTQYF
size: once; D: .; V: TRBV2; J: TRBJ2-5; DNA: TGTGCCAGCAGTGGGGCCGGGTCCTGGGAAGAGACCCAGTACTTC; CDR3: CASSGAGSWEETQYF
size: .; D: TRBD1; V: TRBV4-1; J: TRBJ1-5; DNA: TGCGCCAGCAGCCACCGCGACAGGGACAATCAGCCCCAGCATTTT; CDR3: CASSHRDRDNQPQHF
size: .; D: .; V: TRBV19; J: TRBJ2-1; DNA: TGTGCCAGTAGTTCGGGAAATGAGCAGTTCTTC; CDR3: CASSSGNEQFF
size: .; D: .; V: TRBV7-9; J: TRBJ1-4; DNA: TGTGCCAGCAGCCTCCAGACTATCCTGGATGAAAAACTGTTTTTT; CDR3: CASSLQTILDEKLFF
size: .; D: TRBD1; V: TRBV4-1; J: TRBJ2-3; DNA: TGCGCCAGCAGCCAACTTACAGGGGGCTTACAGTCAGATACGCAGTATTTT; CDR3: CASSQLTGGLQSDTQYF
size: once; D: .; V: TRBV28; J: TRBJ2-1; DNA: TGTGCCAGCAGTTCAATAGACTTCTTGAGCTCCTACAATGAGCAGTTCTTC; CDR3: CASSSIDFLSSYNEQFF
size: .; D: .; V: TRBV6-6; J: TRBJ2-1; DNA: TGTGCCAGCAGTTACTCGGTTGGCAGCTCCTACAATGAGCAGTTCTTC; CDR3: CASSYSVGSSYNEQFF
size: .; D: TRBD1; V: TRBV19; J: TRBJ2-7; DNA: TGTGCCAGTAGTCCCCGACAGGGATGGGGCTACGAGCAGTACTTC; CDR3: CASSPRQGWGYEQYF
size: .; D: .; V: TRBV30; J: TRBJ2-1; DNA: TGTGCCTGGATAGTCGCGGGCAATGAGCAGTTCTTC; CDR3: CAWIVAGNEQFF